The 27 T cell receptor beta chains given below trace back to one sample, sequenced in a study of blood T cell repertoires in COVID-19 (dated by TCRdb to the early 2020s). The library was built by means of the immunoSEQ multiplex PCR assay. TCRdb obtained this table from immuneACCESS and retained in-frame rearrangements with V and J assigned. These tables miss some clones; where compared with another copy, unresolved V genes account for less than half of the shortfall, and the remainder is unexplained. The sample table records 170,000 or so clones; almost 80% of these occur just once. The top ten hold 26% of the sample. Sequenced input: peripheral blood. The receptors were sampled from a woman aged 70-85 years with acute or convalescent COVID-19.

The V and J genes are TRBV12-5 and TRBJ2-1; the D is unclear. V shed 0 bases and J shed 0 bases, with 9 bases lying between them. Germline V CDR1 and CDR2: LGHNT, FRNRAP. The CDR3 has 16 residues. The CDR3 bases are TGTGCTAGTGGTTTGGTACTGGTAAGCTCCTACAATGAGCAGTTCTTC. Translating gives CASGLVLVSSYNEQFF.

The gene calls are TRBV10-2 and TRBJ1-5; no reliable D call. The V gene's germline CDR1 is WSHSY and CDR2 SAAADI. CDR3 length: 15 residues. Deletions cut 2 bases from V and 5 bases from J, with 13 bases between. The CDR3 here is CASSEGRIWDQPQHF. The CDR3 DNA is TGCGCCAGCAGTGAGGGGCGAATTTGGGATCAGCCCCAGCATTTT.

V is TRBV6-5 and J is TRBJ1-1, with D possibly TRBD1 on 5 matching bases. This CDR3 comprises 11 residues. The V gene lost 9 bases and the J gene lost 8 bases, with 13 bases spanning the gap. Germline V gene lookup returns CDR1 MNHEY and CDR2 SVGAGI. The CDR3 DNA reads as TGTGCCAGTCAGGGTAGGCCCGAAGCTTTCTTT. Amino acid sequence: CASQGRPEAFF.

The V call is TRBV30, the J call TRBJ2-1, with TRBD2 as a possible D gene (6 bases). V gave up 5 bases and J gave up 6 bases, with 26 bases separating them. This CDR3 has 17 amino acids. CDR1 is GTSNPN and CDR2 is SVGIG in the germline V gene (reference sequence). The CDR3 region is CAWAGSSSSATPNEQFF. DNA for the CDR3: TGTGCCTGGGCCGGGTCGAGTTCTAGCGCCACCCCCAATGAGCAGTTCTTC.

This clone appeared once. This chain links TRBV7-9 with TRBJ1-1; possible D gene TRBD1, 6 bases. V lost 5 bases to trimming and J lost 0 bases, with 19 bases between them. CDR3 length: 17 residues. The germline gives CDR1 SEHNR, CDR2 FQNEAQ (reference sequence). CDR3 DNA sequence: TGTGCCAGCAGCCCCACCAGGGGCCGGTCGATGAACACTGAAGCTTTCTTT. Encoded protein: CASSPTRGRSMNTEAFF.

The chain couples TRBV5-6 to TRBJ2-3, with D uncertain. V lost 1 base and J lost 1, with 13 bases in between. CDR1 SGHDT and CDR2 YYEEEE come from the germline V gene. The CDR3 consists of 16 residues. For the CDR3, the DNA is TGTGCCAGCAGCTTGTGGGCTGTAGGTGGCACAGATACGCAGTATTTT. Encoded protein: CASSLWAVGGTDTQYF.

The rearrangement joins TRBV14 to TRBJ2-7; TRBD2 agrees at 9 bases. Germline V gives CDR1 SGHDN, CDR2 FVKESK. The trim removed 4 bases at V and 4 bases at J, leaving 8 bases unmatched. The CDR3 sequence is 15 residues long. The CDR3 DNA reads as TGTGCCAGCAGCCCGTTAGCGGGAGCAGAGTACGAGCAGTACTTC. As protein: CASSPLAGAEYEQYF.

The chain carries TRBV6-4 and TRBJ2-6; D is undetermined. V lost 3 bases, J lost 2 bases, and 5 bases lay in between. The CDR3 has 14 amino acids. Germline V gene data show CDR1 as MRHNA and CDR2 as SNTAGT. CDR3 residues: CASSEAPGANVLTF. The CDR3 DNA sequence: TGTGCCAGCAGTGAGGCCCCTGGGGCCAACGTCCTGACTTTC.

This chain joins TRBV2 and TRBJ2-1, with TRBD2 identical over 14 bases. Germline V lookup: CDR1 SNHLY, CDR2 FYNNEI. Germline trimming cut 6 bases from V and 8 bases from J; bases unmatched to any gene: 6. The CDR3 spans 15 residues. This chain's CDR3 is CASSPGLAGEDEQFF. DNA of the CDR3: TGTGCCAGCAGCCCGGGACTAGCGGGAGAGGATGAGCAGTTCTTC.

This rearrangement joins TRBV6-1 to TRBJ2-3, with 13 positions matching TRBD2. This CDR3 region has 13 residues. The ends lost 3 bases at V and 9 bases at J; junction bases unmatched: 0. From germline, CDR1 is MNHNS and CDR2 SASEGT. The CDR3 DNA sequence: TGTGCCAGCAGTGAGACTAGCGGGAGGACGCAGTATTTT. As protein: CASSETSGRTQYF.

The chain couples TRBV6-1 to TRBJ1-5; D is unclear. Per germline, CDR1 MNHNS and CDR2 SASEGT. CDR3 length equals 12 residues. V was pared by 0 bases and J by 5 bases, with 2 bases between. The CDR3 DNA reads TGTGCCAGCAGTGAAGCCGATCAGCCCCAGCATTTT. It encodes CASSEADQPQHF.

The CDR3 reads CASSLGGRYGYTF. Written as DNA, the CDR3 is TGTGCCAGCAGCTTGGGGGGCCGTTATGGCTACACCTTC. The V and J genes are TRBV5-6 and TRBJ1-2; D possibly corresponds to TRBD1 (5 bases). CDR1 and CDR2 (germline): SGHDT, YYEEEE. Trimming removed 0 bases from V and 5 bases from J, with 8 bases in between. There are 13 residues in the CDR3.

V gene TRBV18 combines with J gene TRBJ1-2; D not certain. Germline CDR1 KGHSH, CDR2 LQKENI. The CDR3 loop spans 17 amino acids. V was clipped by 1 base and J by 8 bases, with 23 bases between them. The CDR3 here is CASSPRVTTEFGSGYTF. CDR3 coding DNA: TGTGCCAGCTCACCACGCGTTACTACTGAGTTTGGCAGCGGCTACACCTTC.

This rearrangement joins TRBV30 to TRBJ2-3; 7 bases agree with TRBD2. With V trimmed by 2 bases and J by 0 bases, 5 bases remained unmatched. The length of the CDR3 is 15 residues. Germline CDR1 reads GTSNPN; CDR2 reads SVGIG (reference sequence). CDR3 amino acids: CAWSWGSGSTDTQYF. The CDR3 nucleotides are TGTGCCTGGAGTTGGGGTAGCGGGAGCACAGATACGCAGTATTTT.

This clone showed up just once. The chain combines TRBV19 with TRBJ2-7, with 10 positions matching TRBD2. The germline V gene encodes CDR1 LNHDA and CDR2 SQIVND (reference sequence). V lost 3 bases to trimming and J lost 0 bases; unmatched junction nucleotides: 20. This CDR3 comprises 21 residues. The CDR3 coding sequence is TGTGCCAGTAGTATTGAAGGACCCGCCGCGACTAGCGGGTATTACTCCTACGAGCAGTACTTC. It yields the protein CASSIEGPAATSGYYSYEQYF. Based on the CDR3 plus reference TRBV19 and TRBJ2-7, the full variable domain is DGGITQSPKYLFRKEGQNVTLSCEQNLNHDAMYWYRQDPGQGLRLIYYSQIVNDFQKGDIAEGYSVSREKKESFPLTVTSAQKNPTAFYLCASSIEGPAATSGYYSYEQYFGPGTRLTVT.

The chain employs TRBV14 and TRBJ2-7; weak D call: TRBD2 (5 bases). CDR3 length equals 14 residues. The V gene lost 2 bases and the J gene lost 7 bases, with 15 bases spanning the gap. In germline, CDR1 is SGHDN, CDR2 FVKESK. The CDR3 DNA is TGTGCCAGCAGCCAACGAGCCGGGGTGGGGGAGCAGTACTTC. It codes for CASSQRAGVGEQYF.

The sample holds many counts of this clone. This sequence joins TRBV10-3 and TRBJ1-5; 7 bases are a match to TRBD1. CDR3 length: 15 residues. The V and J ends lost 10 bases and 4 bases, in that order; junction bases with no gene match: 13. Germline V lookup: CDR1 ENHRY, CDR2 SYGVKD. CDR3 in amino acids: CATGQAEGWNQPQHF. The CDR3 DNA is TGTGCCACCGGACAGGCGGAGGGGTGGAATCAGCCCCAGCATTTT.

This chain uses TRBV19 with TRBJ1-2; D is unclear. In germline, CDR1 is LNHDA, CDR2 SQIVND (reference sequence). CDR3 size: 14 residues. The ends were cut back, 3 bases at V and 4 bases at J, with 12 bases in the middle. CDR3 DNA sequence: TGTGCCAGTAGTATGAGGCCCGAGATCTATGGCTACACCTTC. This translates into CASSMRPEIYGYTF. The entire variable domain, with the rest obtained from reference TRBV19 and TRBJ1-2, is as follows: DGGITQSPKYLFRKEGQNVTLSCEQNLNHDAMYWYRQDPGQGLRLIYYSQIVNDFQKGDIAEGYSVSREKKESFPLTVTSAQKNPTAFYLCASSMRPEIYGYTFGSGTRLTVV.

This clone showed up just a few times. The V call is TRBV2, the J call TRBJ2-7; 12 nucleotides line up with TRBD1. The V segment lost 2 bases and the J segment 4 bases; nucleotides outside the gene matches: 3. This CDR3 is 15 amino acids long. Per germline, CDR1 SNHLY and CDR2 FYNNEI. The CDR3 protein is CASSERGQGAYEQYF. For the CDR3, the DNA is TGTGCCAGCAGTGAAAGGGGACAGGGGGCTTACGAGCAGTACTTC.

The chain joins TRBV3-1 (or the pseudogene TRBV3-2) to TRBJ1-6; no firm D call. This CDR3 contains 13 residues. Between the trimmed V and J ends, which lost 3 bases and 8 bases, there was a span of 8 bases. Germline values: CDR1 LGHDT, CDR2 YNNKEL (reference sequence). CDR3 nucleotide sequence: TGTGCCAGCAGCCACAGAGGCGATTCACCCCTCCACTTT. Encoded protein: CASSHRGDSPLHF.

The V gene is TRBV2, the J gene TRBJ2-3; the D gene is possibly TRBD1 (6 bases). CDR1 and CDR2 from the germline V gene are SNHLY and FYNNEI. CDR3 length: 14 residues. Between the trimmed V and J ends, which lost 2 bases and 5 bases, there was a span of 11 bases. CDR3 in amino acids: CASSEMGAEDTQYF. The CDR3 DNA reads TGTGCCAGCAGTGAAATGGGGGCTGAAGATACGCAGTATTTT.

J is TRBJ2-1 and V is TRBV11-1; 11 positions match TRBD2. The V gene end was trimmed by 5 bases and the J gene end by 12 bases; junction bases not matched to a gene: 6. This CDR3 is built from 13 residues. Germline V CDR1 and CDR2: SGHAT, FQDESV (reference sequence). The CDR3 protein is CASSLGTSGAQFF. In DNA, the CDR3 is TGTGCCAGCAGCCTCGGGACTAGCGGCGCGCAGTTCTTC.

This CDR3 reads CASSQDLRSNQPQHF. CDR3 nucleotides: TGTGCCAGCAGCCAAGATCTCCGTAGCAATCAGCCCCAGCATTTT. V and J are TRBV3-1 (or the pseudogene TRBV3-2) and TRBJ1-5, with D unclear. The V and J ends lost 0 bases and 0 bases respectively, with 6 bases between them. This CDR3 has 15 amino acids. The V gene's germline CDR1 is LGHDT and CDR2 YNNKEL (reference sequence).

The chain joins TRBV11-2 to TRBJ2-1, with 7 bases fitting TRBD2. This CDR3 contains 12 residues. Per germline, CDR1 SGHAT and CDR2 FQNNGV. J gave up 7 bases and V 5 bases, and 2 bases lay outside the gene matches. The CDR3 protein is CASSVGGNEQFF. The DNA of the CDR3 is TGTGCCAGCAGCGTGGGGGGGAATGAGCAGTTCTTC.

The V gene is TRBV7-8, the J gene TRBJ1-5; D ambiguous. Germline V gene lookup returns CDR1 SGHVS and CDR2 FQNEAQ. V dropped 2 bases and J dropped 0 bases, with 14 bases sitting between them. The CDR3 totals 17 residues. CDR3 nucleotides: TGTGCCAGCAGCTTAAGGCTCGGCGGAAATAGCAATCAGCCCCAGCATTTT. As protein: CASSLRLGGNSNQPQHF.

CDR3 DNA: TGTGCCAGCAGCCCGAGGAGGGACTGGATCTACGAGCAGTACTTC. Its translation: CASSPRRDWIYEQYF. This chain uses TRBV9 with TRBJ2-7; D is possibly TRBD2 (6 bases). The CDR3 totals 15 residues. From germline, CDR1 is SGDLS and CDR2 YYNGEE. Between the trimmed V and J ends, which lost 4 bases and 3 bases, there was a span of 17 bases.

This rearrangement joins TRBV2 to TRBJ2-1; D is unresolved. With 7 bases removed from V and 5 bases from J, the gap between germline ends came to 3 bases. Germline loops: CDR1 SNHLY, CDR2 FYNNEI. The CDR3 runs 10 residues. This chain's CDR3 is CASINNEQFF. CDR3 in DNA: TGTGCCAGCATTAACAATGAGCAGTTCTTC.